The 13 T cell receptor beta chains presented below share a single source sample, sequenced in a study of blood T cells in healthy people across ages. A second 7 to 11 cycle PCR used barcoded and J-beta primers. TCRdb processed the 5' RACE reads anew with MiXCR; each CDR3 protein has one entry. The table shows some 1.5 million distinct CDR3 sequences, with roughly 27% occurring only once. The sample taken for sequencing was blood. Receptors were obtained from a woman aged 25 to 45 in good health.

This clonotype has a count of ten or more. This sequence joins TRBV3-1 and TRBJ2-7; D assignment may be TRBD1 or TRBD2 (5 bases each). The CDR3 consists of 17 residues. Germline assignment: CDR1 LGHDT and CDR2 YNNKEL (reference sequence). The V gene lost 2 bases and the J gene lost 0 bases, with 17 bases spanning the gap. Here the CDR3 DNA reads TGTGCCAGCAGCCAACGATGGGCCGGGACCCACTCCTACGAGCAGTACTTC. Amino acids: CASSQRWAGTHSYEQYF.

As for this clonotype: An end of the junction differs from the germline gene, which may be a read error. The chain recombines TRBV5-1 with TRBJ2-1, with a possible D match to TRBD2 (5 bases). The CDR3 loop spans 19 amino acids. Per germline, CDR1 SGHRS and CDR2 YFSETQ. Here the CDR3 DNA reads TGCGCCAGCAGCTTGGTGTTACAGTGGACTGGAAGCTCCTACAATGGGCAGTTCTTC. It codes for CASSLVLQWTGSSYNGQFF. The variable domain in full, completed from reference TRBV5-1 and TRBJ2-1, reads KAGVTQTPRYLIKTRGQQVTLSCSPISGHRSVSWYQQTPGQGLQFLFEYFSETQRNKGNFPGRFSGRQFSNSRSEMNVSTLELGDSALYLCASSLVLQWTGSSYNGQFFGPGTRLTVL.

The rearrangement uses TRBV11-2 and TRBJ2-1; TRBD1 is a possible D gene (6 bases). Looked up from germline, CDR1 is SGHAT and CDR2 is FQNNGV. The CDR3 extends over 16 amino acids. The germline V and J ends were trimmed by 4 bases and 4 bases, with 17 bases remaining between them. CDR3 region: CASSSPEGEGYNEQFF. As DNA, the CDR3 is TGTGCCAGCAGCTCCCCTGAGGGGGAAGGGTACAATGAGCAGTTCTTC.

A few counts support this clonotype. The chain links TRBV7-2 to TRBJ2-4; possible D gene TRBD2, 6 bases. With the DNA end fitting TRBJ2-7 better, the J assignment may be wrong. Germline CDR1 SGHTA, CDR2 FQGNSA. This CDR3 contains 15 residues. DNA of the CDR3: TGTGCCAGCAGCTCGGTCGTGGCGGGACTGGTCGAGCAGTACTTC. Amino acids: CASSSVVAGLVEQYF.

On this clonotype itself: The junction departs from the called germline gene at one end, perhaps through a read error. V is TRBV5-6 and J is TRBJ1-5; D is ambiguous. From germline, CDR1 is SGHDT and CDR2 YYEEEE. The length of the CDR3 is 13 residues. The CDR3 is CGSSPGRNQPQHF. DNA for the CDR3: TGTGGCAGCAGCCCCGGCCGCAATCAGCCCCAGCATTTT.

J is TRBJ1-4 and V is TRBV7-2, with TRBD1 matching over 8 bases. The V segment lost 5 bases and the J segment 1 base; nucleotides outside the gene matches: 9. CDR3 size: 17 residues. CDR1 is SGHTA and CDR2 is FQGNSA in the germline V gene. The chain's CDR3 is CASSAHPTGGTNEKLFF. The CDR3 DNA is TGTGCCAGCAGCGCCCACCCTACAGGGGGAACTAATGAAAAACTGTTTTTT.

The rearrangement joins TRBV3-1 to TRBJ2-4; tentatively, D is TRBD2 (5 bases). The CDR3 runs 14 residues. Germline CDR1 reads LGHDT; CDR2 reads YNNKEL (reference sequence). Trimming removed 4 bases from V and 3 bases from J, with 10 bases in between. CDR3 in amino acids: CASSLGLSKNIQYF. The CDR3 DNA follows: TGTGCCAGCAGCCTTGGACTGAGCAAAAACATTCAGTACTTC.

This clonotype appeared a few times. V and J are TRBV12-3 or TRBV12-4 and TRBJ1-2; TRBD1 agrees at 9 bases. This CDR3 has 14 amino acids. Unmatched junction bases numbered 10, after V lost 6 bases and J lost 8 bases. This CDR3 reads CASSPGQGMRGYTF. For the CDR3, the DNA is TGTGCCAGCAGCCCTGGACAGGGGATGAGGGGCTACACCTTC.

This clonotype occurred a few times. The chain carries TRBV29-1 and TRBJ2-7; 10 positions match TRBD1. V gave up 3 bases and J gave up 6 bases; unmatched junction bases: 11. Germline V gene lookup returns CDR1 SQVTM and CDR2 ANQGSEA. There are 15 residues in the CDR3. The CDR3 sequence is CSVEVWGQGTGEQYF. The CDR3 DNA sequence: TGCAGCGTTGAGGTTTGGGGACAGGGGACAGGCGAGCAGTACTTC.

This clonotype was observed once. The CDR3 is CSARSVGQGNYGYTF. The CDR3 nucleotides read TGCAGCGCCAGATCCGTGGGACAGGGTAACTATGGCTACACCTTC. J is TRBJ1-2 and V is TRBV29-1; 9 bases agree with TRBD1. Germline CDR1 SQVTM, CDR2 ANQGSEA. The CDR3 consists of 15 residues. With V trimmed by 7 bases and J by 1 base, 10 bases remained unmatched. The whole variable domain, filled in from reference TRBV29-1 and TRBJ1-2, reads SAVISQKPSRDICQRGTSLTIQCQVDSQVTMMFWYRQQPGQSLTLIATANQGSEATYESGFVIDKFPISRPNLTFSTLTVSNMSPEDSSIYLCSARSVGQGNYGYTFGSGTRLTVV.

This clonotype was recorded a few times. The chain couples TRBV4-1 to TRBJ2-7; 7 bases line up with TRBD2. The tail of the sequence fits TRBJ2-4 better, so the J call may be wrong. The V gene's germline CDR1 is MGHRA and CDR2 YSYEKL. The CDR3 consists of 15 residues. Written as DNA, the CDR3 is TGCGCCAGCAGCCAAGATGGCCTGGGAGGGGACATTCAGTACTTC. Translated, it gives CASSQDGLGGDIQYF.

This clonotype was recorded many times. The V gene is TRBV9, the J gene TRBJ1-4; the D is unclear. The V end was cut by 0 bases, the J end by 5 bases, with 5 bases between. Germline assignment: CDR1 SGDLS and CDR2 YYNGEE. The CDR3 is 13 residues long. For the CDR3, the DNA is TGTGCCAGCAGCGTAGGGGGAAATGAAAAACTGTTTTTT. This gives the protein CASSVGGNEKLFF.

This rearrangement joins TRBV7-2 to TRBJ1-2; TRBD1 is a possible D gene (5 bases). The CDR3 covers 13 residues. Trimming took off 7 bases at V and 5 bases at J, with 14 bases between the two ends. CDR1 SGHTA and CDR2 FQGNSA come from the germline V gene. The CDR3 spells CASTLPGVYGYTF. CDR3 in DNA: TGTGCCAGCACCCTACCGGGGGTGTATGGCTACACCTTC.